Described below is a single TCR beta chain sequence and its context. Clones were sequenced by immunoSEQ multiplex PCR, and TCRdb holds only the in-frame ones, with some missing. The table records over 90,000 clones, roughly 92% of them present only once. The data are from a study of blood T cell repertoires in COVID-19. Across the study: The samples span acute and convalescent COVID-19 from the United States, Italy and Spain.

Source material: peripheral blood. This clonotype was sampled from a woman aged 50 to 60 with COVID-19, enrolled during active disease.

CDR3 nucleotides: TGTGCCAGCAGCGCAGGACAGGGGGCGCATGGCTACACCTTC. It encodes CASSAGQGAHGYTF. The genes are TRBV9 and TRBJ1-2, with 11 bases aligning to TRBD1. This CDR3 region has 14 residues. Losses at the gene ends were 3 bases for V and 6 bases for J; bases not matched to a gene: 4. CDR1 and CDR2 (germline): SGDLS, YYNGEE.